Listed here is a single T cell receptor (beta chain). What it binds is unknown. Method: immunoSEQ multiplex PCR; TCRdb's copy keeps in-frame clones and lacks some. The sample has 23,000 or so clones, 70% to 90% seen once; the top ten hold roughly 1.3%. The length of the CDR3 is 13 residues. V was clipped by 0 bases and J by 6 bases, with 9 bases between them. Germline V gene lookup returns CDR1 SGHAT and CDR2 FQNNGV. The data were taken from a study of T cells in narcolepsy. At the level of the study: Enrolled donors included narcolepsy type 1 or type 2 patients and healthy controls.

Regarding the study as a whole: Autoreactive HCRT-specific and TRIB2-specific clonotypes were marked in same-patient CSF-versus-blood CD4+ comparisons. Reportedly, autoreactive clonotypes were serially detected in patients' blood but not controls'. Some memory CD4+ repertoires had no autoreactive clone sequences.

Sequenced sample: CD45RA- memory CD4+ T cells from PBMCs. This clonotype was obtained from a human donor with narcolepsy. This chain links TRBV11-2 with TRBJ2-7; D remains ambiguous. CDR3 bases: TGTGCCAGCAGCTTAGATGGGGTTGGCGAGCAGTACTTC. It codes for CASSLDGVGEQYF.